The entry below gives a single T cell receptor beta chain sequence along with its context. Source study methods: Amplification of reference gene primers provided the estimated nucleated cell counts. The method was immunoSEQ multiplex PCR; TCRdb's version includes in-frame clones alone and lacks a portion of them. The V and J calls and clone size are taken from that table; D and trimming were inferred from the DNA. The data contain roughly 250,000 clones, about 85% of them singletons. There are 15 residues in the CDR3. The V and J ends lost 4 bases and 0 bases respectively, with 10 bases between them. The germline gives CDR1 SGHRS, CDR2 YFSETQ. This entry is derived from a study of blood T cell repertoires in COVID-19. Overall study context: COVID-19 samples collected from the United States, Italy and Spain covered acute and convalescent phases.

Sequenced: peripheral blood. The sequence was collected from a human donor with COVID-19, enrolled during active disease. The donor label of this sample is uncertain. This chain links TRBV5-1 with TRBJ1-4; D unclear. CDR3 loop: CASSEGSATNEKLFF. In DNA, the CDR3 is TGCGCCAGCAGCGAAGGGAGTGCAACTAATGAAAAACTGTTTTTT.